These 4 T cell receptor beta chains originate from one sample sequenced in a study of cytomegalovirus exposure and HLA in healthy donors. With 60 Vbeta and 13 Jbeta primers, the PCR was carried out. Sequencing was performed with immunoSEQ multiplex PCR; in TCRdb, only in-frame clones are kept and a portion is missing. The table shows fewer than 120,000 clones, with 76% occurring only once. Specimen: PBMCs. These receptors originate from a man aged 25 to 45 in good health and CMV-seropositive.

The V and J genes are TRBV28 and TRBJ2-5, with 9 bases lining up with TRBD2. The CDR3 has 14 residues. V gave up 5 bases and J gave up 4 bases; unmatched junction bases: 5. Per the germline V gene, CDR1 is MDHEN and CDR2 is SYDVKM. The CDR3: CASSGGGARETQYF. The CDR3 coding sequence is TGTGCCAGCAGTGGCGGGGGGGCCCGAGAGACCCAGTACTTC.

The V gene is TRBV5-4, the J gene TRBJ2-3; 11 bases match TRBD2. Germline V CDR1 and CDR2: SGHNT, YYREEE (reference sequence). This CDR3 is 18 amino acids long. Trimming cost V 4 bases and J 1 base; bases outside gene matches: 11. CDR3: CASSLTGSGGARTDTQYF. The CDR3, as DNA: TGTGCCAGCAGCCTGACCGGTAGCGGGGGGGCTCGCACAGATACGCAGTATTTT.

The CDR3 spells CASTQLRGHSNQPQHF. For the CDR3, the DNA is TGTGCCAGTACCCAACTTAGGGGGCACAGCAATCAGCCCCAGCATTTT. The chain joins TRBV19 to TRBJ1-5, with 7 bases identical to TRBD1. V was clipped by 7 bases and J by 1 base; unmatched bases: 10. Looked up from germline, CDR1 is LNHDA and CDR2 is SQIVND (reference sequence). The CDR3 has 16 amino acids.

This clone was seen once. This chain joins TRBV18 and TRBJ1-1, with 7 bases fitting TRBD1. The CDR3 runs 14 residues. Germline values: CDR1 KGHSH, CDR2 LQKENI. V shed 3 bases, J shed 3 bases, and the junction held 4 bases outside the gene matches. CDR3 amino acids: CASSPRRGDTEAFF. CDR3 sequence (DNA): TGTGCCAGCTCACCGCGCAGGGGGGACACTGAAGCTTTCTTT.